A selection of T cell receptor beta chains follows, all from one sample in a study of T cell responses to AZD1222 COVID-19 vaccine. Assay: immunoSEQ multiplex PCR; the TCRdb copy retains only in-frame clones and omits some. Among some 150,000 clones listed, 90% to 95% were seen once. Sequences were derived from peripheral blood, sampled on day 0 of AZD1222 vaccination. The receptors derive from an adult in good health. CDR3s include the opening cysteine and the closing phenylalanine or tryptophan. The D gene is left open where the match is weak. The size of a clone is reported for some rows only, either as once, few or many, or as a class for expanded clones.

CDR3 length: 15; J gene: TRBJ2-2; clone size: medium-sized; D gene: TRBD2; V gene: TRBV9; CDR3 DNA: TGTGCCAGCAGCGTAGGGGGACTAGACGCCGGGGAGCTGTTTTTT; CDR3 protein: CASSVGGLDAGELFF
CDR3 length: 12; J gene: TRBJ2-1; clone size: .; D gene: TRBD1; V gene: TRBV6-2/TRBV6-3; CDR3 DNA: TGTGCCAGCAGTTACGACAGGGATGAGCAGTTCTTC; CDR3 protein: CASSYDRDEQFF
CDR3 length: 15; J gene: TRBJ2-2; clone size: .; D gene: .; V gene: TRBV7-3; CDR3 DNA: TGTGCCAGCAGCAGATCACCTAGAGGGGCCGGGGAGCTGTTTTTT; CDR3 protein: CASSRSPRGAGELFF
CDR3 length: 17; J gene: TRBJ1-4; clone size: .; D gene: TRBD1; V gene: TRBV4-3; CDR3 DNA: TGCGCCAGCAGCCAAGATCTGGGGACAGGAACTAATGAAAAACTGTTTTTT; CDR3 protein: CASSQDLGTGTNEKLFF
CDR3 length: 15; J gene: TRBJ2-1; clone size: medium-sized; D gene: TRBD2; V gene: TRBV19; CDR3 DNA: TGTGCCAGTAGTATAGTGGCGGGAGATTACAATGAGCAGTTCTTC; CDR3 protein: CASSIVAGDYNEQFF
CDR3 length: 14; J gene: TRBJ2-7; clone size: .; D gene: TRBD2; V gene: TRBV4-3; CDR3 DNA: TGCGCCAGCAGCCAAGGACGGGGGGACTACGAGCAGTACTTC; CDR3 protein: CASSQGRGDYEQYF
CDR3 length: 18; J gene: TRBJ2-6; clone size: .; D gene: .; V gene: TRBV4-3; CDR3 DNA: TGCGCCAGCAGCCAAGAGCGGCTGAGAGGCTCTGGGGCCAACGTCCTGACTTTC; CDR3 protein: CASSQERLRGSGANVLTF
CDR3 length: 15; J gene: TRBJ1-2; clone size: .; D gene: .; V gene: TRBV6-4; CDR3 DNA: TGTGCCAGCAGGGCAGATCGGGGTGGTAACTATGGCTACACCTTC; CDR3 protein: CASRADRGGNYGYTF
CDR3 length: 15; J gene: TRBJ1-5; clone size: .; D gene: TRBD1; V gene: TRBV19; CDR3 DNA: TGTGCCAGTAATGGTGCGGGACAGGGCAATCAGCCCCAGCATTTT; CDR3 protein: CASNGAGQGNQPQHF
CDR3 length: 12; J gene: TRBJ2-7; clone size: .; D gene: TRBD1; V gene: TRBV3-1/TRBV3-2; CDR3 DNA: TGTGCCAGCAGCCCCCTAAGGGGGCTACAAACCTTC; CDR3 protein: CASSPLRGLQTF
CDR3 length: 16; J gene: TRBJ2-7; clone size: .; D gene: TRBD1; V gene: TRBV9; CDR3 DNA: TGTGCCAGCAGCTCCGGACAGGGCTTACTTTCCTACGAGCAGTACTTC; CDR3 protein: CASSSGQGLLSYEQYF
CDR3 length: 15; J gene: TRBJ1-5; clone size: .; D gene: .; V gene: TRBV7-2; CDR3 DNA: TGTGCCAGCAGCTTAGGGAACAGGGTACATCAGCCCCAGCATTTT; CDR3 protein: CASSLGNRVHQPQHF
CDR3 length: 16; J gene: TRBJ2-5; clone size: .; D gene: .; V gene: TRBV2; CDR3 DNA: TGTGCCAGCACCAGAAGTCCGGGGGCGATACAAGAGACCCAGTACTTC; CDR3 protein: CASTRSPGAIQETQYF
CDR3 length: 18; J gene: TRBJ1-6; clone size: .; D gene: .; V gene: TRBV19; CDR3 DNA: TGTGCCAGTAGAATGACCTTAAGCGGGGCGCCGTATAATTCACCCCTCCACTTT; CDR3 protein: CASRMTLSGAPYNSPLHF
CDR3 length: 14; J gene: TRBJ1-1; clone size: once; D gene: .; V gene: TRBV4-2; CDR3 DNA: TGTGCCAGCAGCCTAAACGGGGGTAACACTGAAGCTTTCTTT; CDR3 protein: CASSLNGGNTEAFF
CDR3 length: 14; J gene: TRBJ2-7; clone size: .; D gene: .; V gene: TRBV28; CDR3 DNA: TGTGCCAGCAGTTTATATTATGGGGACTACGAGCAGTACTTC; CDR3 protein: CASSLYYGDYEQYF
CDR3 length: 14; J gene: TRBJ2-1; clone size: .; D gene: .; V gene: TRBV6-2/TRBV6-3; CDR3 DNA: TGTGCCAGCAGTTACCCTGGGCCTAGCAATGAGCAGTTCTTC; CDR3 protein: CASSYPGPSNEQFF
CDR3 length: 16; J gene: TRBJ2-1; clone size: once; D gene: .; V gene: TRBV15; CDR3 DNA: TGTGCCACCAGCAGAGATTTACGGCCGGCGGACAATGAGCAGTTCTTC; CDR3 protein: CATSRDLRPADNEQFF
CDR3 length: 22; J gene: TRBJ2-3; clone size: .; D gene: TRBD2; V gene: TRBV28; CDR3 DNA: TGTGCCAGCAGTTTAGCGGGACTAGCGGAGTCCGTGGGGCTTTCTAGCACAGATACGCAGTATTTT; CDR3 protein: CASSLAGLAESVGLSSTDTQYF
CDR3 length: 16; J gene: TRBJ2-7; clone size: .; D gene: .; V gene: TRBV15; CDR3 DNA: TGTGCCACCAGCAGAGGTCAGGGGCTCGGACTCAACGAGCAGTACTTC; CDR3 protein: CATSRGQGLGLNEQYF
CDR3 length: 12; J gene: TRBJ1-1; clone size: .; D gene: .; V gene: TRBV6-5; CDR3 DNA: TGTGCCAGCACTTGGGGGGAGGGTACGGCTTTCTTT; CDR3 protein: CASTWGEGTAFF
CDR3 length: 17; J gene: TRBJ2-3; clone size: .; D gene: .; V gene: TRBV14; CDR3 DNA: TGTGCCAGCAGCCAAATGCCGCGCAGAGAGAGCACAGATACGCAGTATTTT; CDR3 protein: CASSQMPRRESTDTQYF
CDR3 length: 16; J gene: TRBJ2-6; clone size: .; D gene: .; V gene: TRBV4-2; CDR3 DNA: TGTGCCAGCAGCCGTAGTGCGTCATCTGGGGCCAACGTCCTGACTTTC; CDR3 protein: CASSRSASSGANVLTF
CDR3 length: 18; J gene: TRBJ1-5; clone size: .; D gene: TRBD1; V gene: TRBV6-2/TRBV6-3; CDR3 DNA: TGTGCCAGCAGTTACGCGGGACAGGGGTTATATAGCAATCAGCCCCAGCATTTT; CDR3 protein: CASSYAGQGLYSNQPQHF
CDR3 length: 12; J gene: TRBJ2-2; clone size: .; D gene: .; V gene: TRBV12-3/TRBV12-4; CDR3 DNA: TGTGCCAGCATCCCGGGCACCGGGGAGCTGTTTTTT; CDR3 protein: CASIPGTGELFF
CDR3 length: 13; J gene: TRBJ2-1; clone size: few; D gene: .; V gene: TRBV2; CDR3 DNA: TGTGCCAGCACCGACGGTAGGGGCCATGAGCAGTTCTTC; CDR3 protein: CASTDGRGHEQFF
CDR3 length: 16; J gene: TRBJ2-1; clone size: .; D gene: TRBD1; V gene: TRBV4-2; CDR3 DNA: TGTGCCAGCAGCCAACCCAGGGGGAGCTCCTACAATGAGCAGTTCTTC; CDR3 protein: CASSQPRGSSYNEQFF
CDR3 length: 13; J gene: TRBJ2-1; clone size: .; D gene: .; V gene: TRBV10-1; CDR3 DNA: TGCGCCAGCAGTAGCGAGGGGACGGGTGAGCAGTTCTTC; CDR3 protein: CASSSEGTGEQFF
CDR3 length: 14; J gene: TRBJ2-4; clone size: .; D gene: .; V gene: TRBV27; CDR3 DNA: TGTGCCAGCAGTTCAATACTAGCCAAAAACATTCAGTACTTC; CDR3 protein: CASSSILAKNIQYF
CDR3 length: 16; J gene: TRBJ1-6; clone size: .; D gene: TRBD1; V gene: TRBV28; CDR3 DNA: TGTGCCAGCAGTCTGTTCAGGGGGGGGTATAATTCACCCCTCCACTTT; CDR3 protein: CASSLFRGGYNSPLHF
CDR3 length: 15; J gene: TRBJ1-5; clone size: .; D gene: .; V gene: TRBV5-6; CDR3 DNA: TGTGCCAGCAGCTTTGGGGTTAATAGCAATCAGCCCCAGCATTTT; CDR3 protein: CASSFGVNSNQPQHF
CDR3 length: 14; J gene: TRBJ2-1; clone size: .; D gene: TRBD2; V gene: TRBV19; CDR3 DNA: TGTGCCAGTAAAAAGGGACTAGCGGGCAATGAGCAGTTCTTC; CDR3 protein: CASKKGLAGNEQFF
CDR3 length: 14; J gene: TRBJ1-2; clone size: .; D gene: .; V gene: TRBV4-1; CDR3 DNA: TGCGCCAGCAGCCAAGAAACAGAGCCCTATGGCTACACCTTC; CDR3 protein: CASSQETEPYGYTF
CDR3 length: 15; J gene: TRBJ1-3; clone size: .; D gene: TRBD1; V gene: TRBV9; CDR3 DNA: TGTGCCAGCAGCGTAGGCAGGGGGTCTGGAAACACCATATATTTT; CDR3 protein: CASSVGRGSGNTIYF
CDR3 length: 15; J gene: TRBJ1-5; clone size: .; D gene: .; V gene: TRBV7-9; CDR3 DNA: TGTGCCACGGCGGGGAGCAAGATAGGTGAGCAGCCCCAGCATTTT; CDR3 protein: CATAGSKIGEQPQHF
CDR3 length: 15; J gene: TRBJ2-1; clone size: .; D gene: TRBD2; V gene: TRBV7-9; CDR3 DNA: TGTGCCAGCAGTTCGAGGGCGGGAGGGCACAATGAGCAGTTCTTC; CDR3 protein: CASSSRAGGHNEQFF
CDR3 length: 15; J gene: TRBJ1-4; clone size: .; D gene: .; V gene: TRBV5-1; CDR3 DNA: TGCGCCAGCAGGACAGGCCTTTCACCTAATGAAAAACTGTTTTTT; CDR3 protein: CASRTGLSPNEKLFF
CDR3 length: 18; J gene: TRBJ2-2; clone size: .; D gene: TRBD2; V gene: TRBV6-2/TRBV6-3; CDR3 DNA: TGTGCCAGCAGTTACGGGCGGGAGGTTCGATTGGGCACCGGGGAGCTGTTTTTT; CDR3 protein: CASSYGREVRLGTGELFF
CDR3 length: 15; J gene: TRBJ2-1; clone size: .; D gene: .; V gene: TRBV19; CDR3 DNA: TGTGCCAGTAGTATAGGTAGCGCCACTTCCAATGAGCAGTTCTTC; CDR3 protein: CASSIGSATSNEQFF
CDR3 length: 13; J gene: TRBJ2-7; clone size: .; D gene: .; V gene: TRBV12-3/TRBV12-4; CDR3 DNA: TGTGCCAGCAGTTTAACGCAGGGCAGAGCGAGGTACTTC; CDR3 protein: CASSLTQGRARYF
CDR3 length: 11; J gene: TRBJ2-7; clone size: .; D gene: .; V gene: TRBV2; CDR3 DNA: TGTGCCAGCACTCTACACTACGAGCAGTACTTC; CDR3 protein: CASTLHYEQYF
CDR3 length: 14; J gene: TRBJ2-3; clone size: .; D gene: .; V gene: TRBV24-1; CDR3 DNA: TGTGCCACCAGTGACCCTGACAGCACAGATACGCAGTATTTT; CDR3 protein: CATSDPDSTDTQYF
CDR3 length: 16; J gene: TRBJ1-1; clone size: .; D gene: .; V gene: TRBV6-1; CDR3 DNA: TGTGCCAGCAGTGAAGGACCCAGAAGGGTGAACACTGAAGCTTTCTTT; CDR3 protein: CASSEGPRRVNTEAFF
CDR3 length: 17; J gene: TRBJ2-2; clone size: .; D gene: .; V gene: TRBV4-1; CDR3 DNA: TGCGCCAGCAGCCAAGATCGGTCTAGAGGAGTCGTCGGGGAGCTGTTTTTT; CDR3 protein: CASSQDRSRGVVGELFF
CDR3 length: 15; J gene: TRBJ2-7; clone size: .; D gene: .; V gene: TRBV5-6; CDR3 DNA: TGTGCCAGCAGCCCCGTCGGACAGTGGACCTACGAGCAGTACTTC; CDR3 protein: CASSPVGQWTYEQYF
CDR3 length: 16; J gene: TRBJ1-5; clone size: .; D gene: .; V gene: TRBV7-9; CDR3 DNA: TGTGCCAGCAGCTTAGGGGCAGGGGACTCCCATCAGCCCCAGCATTTT; CDR3 protein: CASSLGAGDSHQPQHF
CDR3 length: 15; J gene: TRBJ1-3; clone size: .; D gene: TRBD1; V gene: TRBV30; CDR3 DNA: TGTGCCTGGAGTGTACAGACAGGGTCTGGAAACACCATATATTTT; CDR3 protein: CAWSVQTGSGNTIYF
CDR3 length: 12; J gene: TRBJ1-5; clone size: .; D gene: .; V gene: TRBV19; CDR3 DNA: TGTGCCAGTATGGAGGGCAATCAGCCCCAGCATTTT; CDR3 protein: CASMEGNQPQHF
CDR3 length: 15; J gene: TRBJ2-1; clone size: .; D gene: TRBD2; V gene: TRBV7-3; CDR3 DNA: TGTGCCAGCAGCTTAAGACTAGCGGGCAACAATGAGCAGTTCTTC; CDR3 protein: CASSLRLAGNNEQFF
CDR3 length: 15; J gene: TRBJ2-2; clone size: .; D gene: .; V gene: TRBV27; CDR3 DNA: TGTGCCAGCAGCTCTTTTAGCGGGAACACCGGGGAGCTGTTTTTT; CDR3 protein: CASSSFSGNTGELFF
CDR3 length: 16; J gene: TRBJ2-5; clone size: .; D gene: TRBD2; V gene: TRBV4-1; CDR3 DNA: TGCGCCAGCAGCCAAGAACCCGGAGCGGGACAAGAGACCCAGTACTTC; CDR3 protein: CASSQEPGAGQETQYF
CDR3 length: 15; J gene: TRBJ2-2; clone size: .; D gene: .; V gene: TRBV19; CDR3 DNA: TGTGCCAGTAGTATATTACAGGGTTTCACCGGGGAGCTGTTTTTT; CDR3 protein: CASSILQGFTGELFF
CDR3 length: 15; J gene: TRBJ1-4; clone size: .; D gene: .; V gene: TRBV11-2; CDR3 DNA: TGTGCCAGCAGCCCGTGGACAGTAACTAATGAAAAACTGTTTTTT; CDR3 protein: CASSPWTVTNEKLFF
CDR3 length: 21; J gene: TRBJ2-2; clone size: .; D gene: TRBD2; V gene: TRBV7-6; CDR3 DNA: TGTGCCAGCAGCTACGGCCCCGGGACTAGCGGGAGTGGACCGAACACCGGGGAGCTGTTTTTT; CDR3 protein: CASSYGPGTSGSGPNTGELFF
CDR3 length: 14; J gene: TRBJ2-1; clone size: .; D gene: TRBD1; V gene: TRBV27; CDR3 DNA: TGTGCCAGCAGTTTTCGGCAGGGGGCAGGGGAGCAGTTCTTC; CDR3 protein: CASSFRQGAGEQFF